This record covers a single TCR beta chain. It has no known antigen specificity. At one boundary the junction diverges from the germline segment, which might be a read error. This sample was included in a study of shared clonotypes between healthy human individuals (dated by TCRdb to the early 2020s). Regarding the study in general: The cohort included three men and two women between 18 and 49 years of age. Per donor, leukapheresis produced somewhere between about 0.8 and 9 billion PBMCs. Libraries were prepared and TCR repertoires were sequenced by different laboratories using diverse techniques, in order to increase sequencing depth and limit assay-specific biases. The study deeply sequenced blood TCR repertoires of five healthy adults to estimate repertoire size and the extent of clonotype sharing between individuals. The research as a whole found: Only blood was sampled, and tissue TCR repertoires likely differ from those in blood. Pairwise subsampling led to the expectation that sequencing depth would affect the degree of clonotype sharing among donors. Because the study included only a small number of donors, the genetic and exposure-history diversity represented was limited.

The donors were healthy, HIV-negative adults who had no recently reported acute infections or vaccinations. Only Caucasian adults living in Nashville, Tennessee, USA were represented among the donors. For unsorted samples, some 100 million PBMCs were counted, and genomic DNA was extracted using the QIAamp DNA Blood Mini kit. After blood collection by leukapheresis, PBMCs were isolated using Ficoll-Histopaque density gradient centrifugation and then cryopreserved in the vapor phase of liquid nitrogen. The germline V gene supplies CDR1 MRHNA and CDR2 SNTAGT. Measured from the cysteine to the phenylalanine, the CDR3 is 15 residues long. Here the CDR3 DNA is all that survives: 45 bases in frame from base 1. Using the deep immunoSEQ assay, multiplex PCR amplified TCR CDR3 regions from genomic DNA. Extracted genomic DNA from each cell subset was distributed evenly across all wells of several immunoSEQ 96-well plates, and each plate was treated as a replicate. Each replicate PCR for unsorted PBMC received approximately 0.3 ug genomic DNA, equal to 25,000 to 30,000 T cell genomes. Ten immunoSEQ deep assay plates were used to sequence unsorted PBMC genomic DNA. Purified libraries were quantified with a Qubit 3.0 fluorometer, sized on a Bioanalyzer 2100, and re-quantified with the KAPA Library Quantification kit. A separate single-read 150-cycle Illumina NextSeq 550 flow cell was used to sequence each immunoSEQ 96-well plate. In the paper's pipeline: Because the immunoSEQ output held only junctional sequences and lacked quality scores, the filtering could not match the filtering applied to full-length reads. To assign V/J genes and CDR3, sequences were annotated using PyIR, a Python wrapper for IgBLAST v1.9, with IMGT germline references. Any read was removed if the V/J assignment was weak (E-value above 1e-6), the CDR3 was missing, or the read contained stop codons, out-of-frame junctions, or ambiguous translated residues. A V3J clonotype was defined by an identical inferred V gene, J gene, and CDR3 amino acid sequence. The percentage overlap between two repertoires was calculated by dividing the number of shared unique clonotypes by the size of the smaller repertoire. RTK rarefaction, the Chao1 estimator, and Recon v2.1 estimates of unobserved clonotypes were used to assess repertoire richness. The clones in this table, taken by TCRdb from immuneACCESS, are in-frame only. Not every clone is retained; where verified, under half of the shortfall comes from an unresolved V gene, and the cause of the rest is unknown. The V and J calls and clone size are taken from that table; D and trimming were inferred from the DNA. Counted in this sample were some 500,000 clones; over 60% of them appeared once. Of the sample, about 12% falls within the top ten clones.

Sequenced input: PBMCs. The sequence is built from TRBV6-4 and TRBJ2-2; the D gene cannot be resolved beyond TRBD1 or TRBD2, each matching 5 bases. This TCR came from a woman in her 40s in good health. Some clones in this sample may be carry-over from other donors' samples. The CDR3 protein sequence reads: CASSVSQGDHGEPFF. The DNA sequence is as follows: TGTGCCAGCAGTGTTTCTCAGGGAGATCACGGGGAGCCGTTTTTT.